This TCR beta chain was sequenced during a study of blood T cell repertoires in COVID-19. About the study: Sites across the United States, Italy and Spain contributed samples from acute and convalescent COVID-19. Sample material is recorded as cDNA or gDNA derived from T cells, B-cell-depleted T cells, or PBMCs.

Original processing notes: Amplification with reference gene primers provided the estimates of nucleated cell counts. TCRdb's copy holds only in-frame clones and misses some; the assay was immunoSEQ multiplex PCR. V, J and clone size are those of that table, while D and trimming were read from the DNA. The sample has roughly 180,000 clones, just over 85% seen once. The V and J ends lost 1 base and 4 bases respectively, with 7 bases between them. The CDR3 has 13 amino acids. The germline V gene has CDR1 SGHTA and CDR2 FQGTGA. The TCR originated in a man in his fifties or sixties with acute or convalescent COVID-19. The rearrangement uses TRBV7-3 and TRBJ1-1; no clear D gene. The sequencing input was peripheral blood. The CDR3 reads CASSLRMSTEAFF. DNA of the CDR3: TGTGCCAGCAGCTTAAGAATGAGCACTGAAGCTTTCTTT.